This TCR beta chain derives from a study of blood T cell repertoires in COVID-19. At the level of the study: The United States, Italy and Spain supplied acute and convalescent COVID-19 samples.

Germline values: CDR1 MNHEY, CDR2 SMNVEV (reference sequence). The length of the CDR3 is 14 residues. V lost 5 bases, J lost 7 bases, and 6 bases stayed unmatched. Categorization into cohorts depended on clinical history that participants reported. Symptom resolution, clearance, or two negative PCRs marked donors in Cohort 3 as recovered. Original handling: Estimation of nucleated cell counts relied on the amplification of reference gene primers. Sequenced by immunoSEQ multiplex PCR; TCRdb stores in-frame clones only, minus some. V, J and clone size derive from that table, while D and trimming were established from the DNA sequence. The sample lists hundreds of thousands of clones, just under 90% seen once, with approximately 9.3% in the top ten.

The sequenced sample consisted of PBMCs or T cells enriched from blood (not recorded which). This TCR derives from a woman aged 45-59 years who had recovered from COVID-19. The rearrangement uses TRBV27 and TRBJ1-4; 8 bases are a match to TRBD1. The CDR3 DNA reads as TGTGCCAGCAGTCCGGACAGGGATACTGAAAAACTGTTTTTT. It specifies CASSPDRDTEKLFF.